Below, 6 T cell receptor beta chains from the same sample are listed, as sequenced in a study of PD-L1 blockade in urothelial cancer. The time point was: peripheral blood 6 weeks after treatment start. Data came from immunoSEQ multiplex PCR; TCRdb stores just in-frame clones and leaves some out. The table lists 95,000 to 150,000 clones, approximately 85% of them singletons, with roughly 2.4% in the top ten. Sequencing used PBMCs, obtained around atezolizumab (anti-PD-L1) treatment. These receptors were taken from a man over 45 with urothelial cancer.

In DNA form, the CDR3 reads TGTGCCAGTAGTATCGGGCGGGAGGGCCAACAGTATTTT. Protein sequence: CASSIGREGQQYF. This chain links TRBV19 with TRBJ2-3; TRBD2 matches at 9 bases. Germline V CDR1 and CDR2: LNHDA, SQIVND (reference sequence). V dropped 3 bases and J dropped 12; count of bases not matched to a gene: 7. The CDR3 sequence is 13 residues long. The entire variable domain, with the rest obtained from reference TRBV19 and TRBJ2-3, is as follows: DGGITQSPKYLFRKEGQNVTLSCEQNLNHDAMYWYRQDPGQGLRLIYYSQIVNDFQKGDIAEGYSVSREKKESFPLTVTSAQKNPTAFYLCASSIGREGQQYFGPGTRLTVL.

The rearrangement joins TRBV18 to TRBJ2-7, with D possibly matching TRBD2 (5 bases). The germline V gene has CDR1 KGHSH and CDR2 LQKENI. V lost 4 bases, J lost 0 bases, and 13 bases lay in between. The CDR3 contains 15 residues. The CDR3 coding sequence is TGTGCCAGCTCACAGCGGAGCCCCGGCTCCTACGAGCAGTACTTC. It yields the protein CASSQRSPGSYEQYF. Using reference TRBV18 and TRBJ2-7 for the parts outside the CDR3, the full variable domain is NAGVMQNPRHLVRRRGQEARLRCSPMKGHSHVYWYRQLPEEGLKFMVYLQKENIIDESGMPKERFSAEFPKEGPSILRIQQVVRGDSAAYFCASSQRSPGSYEQYFGPGTRLTVT.

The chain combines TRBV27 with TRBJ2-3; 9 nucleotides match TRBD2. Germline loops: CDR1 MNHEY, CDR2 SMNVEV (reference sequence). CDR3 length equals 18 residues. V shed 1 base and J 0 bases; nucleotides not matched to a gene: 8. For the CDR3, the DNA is TGTGCCAGCAGTTTATTTAGCGGGAGTCTCCCTAGCACAGATACGCAGTATTTT. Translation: CASSLFSGSLPSTDTQYF.

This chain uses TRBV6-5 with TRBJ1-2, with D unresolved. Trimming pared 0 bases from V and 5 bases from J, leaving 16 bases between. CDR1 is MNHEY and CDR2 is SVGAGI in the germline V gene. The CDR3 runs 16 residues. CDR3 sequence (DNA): TGTGCCAGCAGTTACTCTGAGATCCCCCGGTGGTATGGCTACACCTTC. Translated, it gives CASSYSEIPRWYGYTF.

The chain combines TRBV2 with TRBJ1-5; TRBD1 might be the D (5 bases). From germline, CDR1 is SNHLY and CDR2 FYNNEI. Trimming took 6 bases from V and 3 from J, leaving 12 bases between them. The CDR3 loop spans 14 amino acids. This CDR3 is CASRDKNINQPQHF. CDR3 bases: TGTGCCAGCAGGGACAAAAACATCAATCAGCCCCAGCATTTT.

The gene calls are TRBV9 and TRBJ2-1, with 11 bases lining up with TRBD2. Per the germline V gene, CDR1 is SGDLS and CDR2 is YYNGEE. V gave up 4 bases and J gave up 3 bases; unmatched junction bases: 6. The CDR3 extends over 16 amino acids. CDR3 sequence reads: CASSNHGTSGYNEQFF. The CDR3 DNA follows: TGTGCCAGCAGCAACCACGGGACTAGCGGCTACAATGAGCAGTTCTTC. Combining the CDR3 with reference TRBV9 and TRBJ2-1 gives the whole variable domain DSGVTQTPKHLITATGQRVTLRCSPRSGDLSVYWYQQSLDQGLQFLIQYYNGEERAKGNILERFSAQQFPDLHSELNLSSLELGDSALYFCASSNHGTSGYNEQFFGPGTRLTVL.